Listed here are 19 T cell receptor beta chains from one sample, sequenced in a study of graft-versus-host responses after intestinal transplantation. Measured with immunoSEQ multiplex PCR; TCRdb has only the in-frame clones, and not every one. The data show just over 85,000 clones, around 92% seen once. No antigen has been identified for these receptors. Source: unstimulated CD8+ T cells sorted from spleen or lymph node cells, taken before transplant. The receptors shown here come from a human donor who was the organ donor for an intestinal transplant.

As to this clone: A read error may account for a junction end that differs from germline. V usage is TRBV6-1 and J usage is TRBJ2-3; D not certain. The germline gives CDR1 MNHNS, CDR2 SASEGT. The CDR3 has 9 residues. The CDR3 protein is CASSESSVF. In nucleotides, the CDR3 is TGTGCCAGCAGTGAAAGTTCAGTATTT.

Here the CDR3 reads CASSSPEDNEQFF. The CDR3 bases are TGTGCCAGCAGCTCCCCCGAGGACAATGAGCAGTTCTTC. The V call is TRBV11-3, the J call TRBJ2-1; D not certain. With 4 bases removed from V and 5 bases from J, the gap between germline ends came to 9 bases. CDR3 size: 13 residues. Germline CDR1 reads SGHNT; CDR2 reads YENEEA.

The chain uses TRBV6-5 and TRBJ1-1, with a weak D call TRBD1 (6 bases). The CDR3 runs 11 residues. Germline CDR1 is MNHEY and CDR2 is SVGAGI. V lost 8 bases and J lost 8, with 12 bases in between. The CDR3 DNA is TGTGCCAGCCTAGACAGGACCGAAGCTTTCTTT. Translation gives CASLDRTEAFF.

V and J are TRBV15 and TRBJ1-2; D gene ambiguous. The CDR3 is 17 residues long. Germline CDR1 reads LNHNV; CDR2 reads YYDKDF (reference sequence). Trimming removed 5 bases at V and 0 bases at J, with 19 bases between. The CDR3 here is CATSGTVYGITNYGYTF. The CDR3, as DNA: TGTGCCACCAGCGGTACAGTTTACGGGATTACTAACTATGGCTACACCTTC.

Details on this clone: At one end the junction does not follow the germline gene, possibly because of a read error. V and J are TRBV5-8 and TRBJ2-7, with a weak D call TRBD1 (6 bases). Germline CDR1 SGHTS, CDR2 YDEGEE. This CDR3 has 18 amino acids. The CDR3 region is CASSFRPAYRERTYERYF. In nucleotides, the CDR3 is TGTGCCAGCAGCTTCCGACCCGCTTACAGGGAAAGAACCTACGAGCGGTACTTC.

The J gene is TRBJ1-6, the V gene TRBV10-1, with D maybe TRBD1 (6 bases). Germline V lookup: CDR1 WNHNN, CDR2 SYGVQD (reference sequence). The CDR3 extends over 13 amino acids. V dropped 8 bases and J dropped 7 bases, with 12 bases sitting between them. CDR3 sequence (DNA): TGCGCCAGCGGACAGAGGGGGAATTCACCCCTCCACTTT. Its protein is CASGQRGNSPLHF.

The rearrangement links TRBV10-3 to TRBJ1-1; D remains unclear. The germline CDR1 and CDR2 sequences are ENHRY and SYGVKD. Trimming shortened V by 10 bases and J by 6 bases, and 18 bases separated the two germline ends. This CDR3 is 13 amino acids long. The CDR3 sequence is CATGELGVAEAFF. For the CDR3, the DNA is TGTGCCACCGGAGAGTTGGGAGTTGCTGAAGCTTTCTTT.

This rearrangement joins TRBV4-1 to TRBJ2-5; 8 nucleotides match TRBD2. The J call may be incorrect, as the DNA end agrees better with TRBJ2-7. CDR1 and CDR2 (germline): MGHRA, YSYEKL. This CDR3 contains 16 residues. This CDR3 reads CASNERASGGPYEQYF. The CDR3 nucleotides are TGCGCCAGCAACGAACGGGCGAGCGGGGGCCCTTACGAGCAGTACTTC.

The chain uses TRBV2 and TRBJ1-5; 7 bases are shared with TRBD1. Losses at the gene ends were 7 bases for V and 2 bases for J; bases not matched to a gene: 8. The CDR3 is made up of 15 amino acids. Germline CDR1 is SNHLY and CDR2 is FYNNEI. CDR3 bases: TGTGCCAGCAAGGAGGGACAGTGGGGCAATCAGCCCCAGCATTTT. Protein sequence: CASKEGQWGNQPQHF.

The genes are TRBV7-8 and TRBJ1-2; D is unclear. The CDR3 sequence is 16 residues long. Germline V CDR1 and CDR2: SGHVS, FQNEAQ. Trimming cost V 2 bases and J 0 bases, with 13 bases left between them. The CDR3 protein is CASSLYPKGANYGYTF. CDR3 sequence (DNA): TGTGCCAGCAGCTTATACCCCAAGGGAGCTAACTATGGCTACACCTTC. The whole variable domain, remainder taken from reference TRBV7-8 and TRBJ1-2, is GAGVSQSPRYKVAKRGQDVALRCDPISGHVSLFWYQQALGQGPEFLTYFQNEAQLDKSGLPSDRFFAERPEGSVSTLKIQRTQQEDSAVYLCASSLYPKGANYGYTFGSGTRLTVV.

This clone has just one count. The CDR3: CASSQDRGGRGPVIYGYTF. Written as DNA, the CDR3 is TGCGCCAGCAGCCAAGATAGGGGGGGCCGGGGCCCCGTAATCTATGGCTACACCTTC. The chain has TRBV4-3 and TRBJ1-2, with a tentative D call TRBD1 (6 bases). Deletions cut 0 bases from V and 4 bases from J, with 24 bases between. The CDR3 is made up of 19 amino acids. CDR1 and CDR2 from the germline V gene are LGHNA and YSLEER.

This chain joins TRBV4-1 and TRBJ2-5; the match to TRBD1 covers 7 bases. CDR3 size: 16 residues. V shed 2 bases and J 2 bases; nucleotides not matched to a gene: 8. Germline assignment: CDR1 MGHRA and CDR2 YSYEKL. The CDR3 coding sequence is TGCGCCAGCAGCCAATTTGTCGGGACAGAGCAAGAGACCCAGTACTTC. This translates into CASSQFVGTEQETQYF.

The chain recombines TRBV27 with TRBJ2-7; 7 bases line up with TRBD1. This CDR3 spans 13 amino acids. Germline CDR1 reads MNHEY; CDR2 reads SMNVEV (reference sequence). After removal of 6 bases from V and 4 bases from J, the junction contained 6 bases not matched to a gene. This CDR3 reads CASRTGLDYEQYF. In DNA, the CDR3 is TGTGCCAGCAGGACAGGGTTGGATTACGAGCAGTACTTC.

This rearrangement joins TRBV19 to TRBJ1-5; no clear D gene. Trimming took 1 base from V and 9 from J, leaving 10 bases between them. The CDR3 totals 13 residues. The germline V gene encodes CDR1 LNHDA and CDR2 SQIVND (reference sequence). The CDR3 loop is CASSIGANGPQHF. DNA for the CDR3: TGTGCCAGTAGTATAGGAGCAAATGGGCCCCAGCATTTT.

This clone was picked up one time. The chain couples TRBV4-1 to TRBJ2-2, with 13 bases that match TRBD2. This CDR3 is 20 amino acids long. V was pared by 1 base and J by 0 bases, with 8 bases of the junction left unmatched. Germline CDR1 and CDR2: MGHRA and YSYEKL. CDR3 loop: CASSQVMGLAGRTNTGELFF. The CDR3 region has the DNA TGCGCCAGCAGCCAAGTGATGGGACTAGCGGGGCGAACGAACACCGGGGAGCTGTTTTTT.

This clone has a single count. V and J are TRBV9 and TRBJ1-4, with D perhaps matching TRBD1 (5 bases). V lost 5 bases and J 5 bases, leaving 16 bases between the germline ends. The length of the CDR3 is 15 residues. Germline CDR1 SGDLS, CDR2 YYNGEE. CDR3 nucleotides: TGTGCCAGCAGTGTAAGCGGGACTGGAAATGAAAAACTGTTTTTT. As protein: CASSVSGTGNEKLFF.

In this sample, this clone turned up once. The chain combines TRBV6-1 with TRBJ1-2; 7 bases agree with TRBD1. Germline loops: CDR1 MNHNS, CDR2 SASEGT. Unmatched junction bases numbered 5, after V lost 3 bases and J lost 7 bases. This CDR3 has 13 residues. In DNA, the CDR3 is TGTGCCAGCAGTGAGGTCAGGGGGTTTGGCTACACCTTC. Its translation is CASSEVRGFGYTF.

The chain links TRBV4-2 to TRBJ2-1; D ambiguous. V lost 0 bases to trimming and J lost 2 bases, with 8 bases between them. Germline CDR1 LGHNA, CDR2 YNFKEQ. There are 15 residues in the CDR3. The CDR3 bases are TGTGCCAGCAGCCAAGAAAGCTTCACCTACAATGAGCAGTTCTTC. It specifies CASSQESFTYNEQFF.

The CDR3 bases are TGTGCCAGCAGCTCCCTCCTAGCGGCCTCCTACAATGAGCAGTTCTTC. This translates into CASSSLLAASYNEQFF. The rearrangement joins TRBV7-2 to TRBJ2-1, with 7 nucleotides matching TRBD2. Germline values: CDR1 SGHTA, CDR2 FQGNSA. This CDR3 comprises 16 residues. Trimming cost V 4 bases and J 0 bases; bases outside gene matches: 6.